The source of this TCR beta chain is a study of spatial heterogeneity in lung cancer. Study conclusions and caveats: Expanded tumor TCRs that were ubiquitous appeared in blood more at resection than follow-up.

Time point given: sample taken at primary tumor resection. Whole RNA, which was extracted from tumor, nontumor lung tissue or frozen PBMC, was sequenced without any cell sorting. TCRdb re-called the 5' RACE reads through MiXCR, storing one row per CDR3 protein. Of just under 95,000 distinct CDR3 sequences in the sample, approximately 12% were seen once. Deletions cut 3 bases from V and 2 bases from J, with 11 bases between. The CDR3 is 14 residues long. Per the germline V gene, CDR1 is DFQATT and CDR2 is SNEGSKA (reference sequence). Comment on this clonotype: Its antigen is as yet unknown.

This TCR was sampled from a male donor with early-stage non-small cell lung cancer. Sample: PBMCs, taken at surgery. This chain links TRBV20-1 with TRBJ1-5; the D is unclear. The CDR3 sequence is CSARSVGGNQPQHF. CDR3 DNA: TGCAGTGCTAGGTCAGTCGGGGGCAATCAGCCCCAGCATTTT.